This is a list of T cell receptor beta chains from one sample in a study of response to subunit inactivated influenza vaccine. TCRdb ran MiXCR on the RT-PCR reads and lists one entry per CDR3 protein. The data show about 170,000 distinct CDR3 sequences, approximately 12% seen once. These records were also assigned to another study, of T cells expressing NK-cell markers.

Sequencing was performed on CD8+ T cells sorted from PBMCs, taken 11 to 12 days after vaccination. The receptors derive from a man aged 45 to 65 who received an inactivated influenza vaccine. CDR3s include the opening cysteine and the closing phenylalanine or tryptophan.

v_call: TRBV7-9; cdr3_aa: CAYLGRGQTKTDTQYF
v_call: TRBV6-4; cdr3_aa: CASSEDTGELFF
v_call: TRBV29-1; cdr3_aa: CSVFGDSTEAFF
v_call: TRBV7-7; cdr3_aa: CASSYDPGHQETQYF
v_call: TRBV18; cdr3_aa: CASSPTGSWETQYF
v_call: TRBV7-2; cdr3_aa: CASSLFWAGTGELFF
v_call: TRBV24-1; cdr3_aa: CATSDLHTSGRAGTGELFF
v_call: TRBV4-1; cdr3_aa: CASSQVSGQGQGQPQHF
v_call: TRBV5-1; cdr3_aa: CASSLRAMGLNTEAFF
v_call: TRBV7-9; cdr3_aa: CASAESSDQPQHF
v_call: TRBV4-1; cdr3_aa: CASSQVSRGDTEAFF
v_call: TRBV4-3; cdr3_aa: CASSQDYTGELFF
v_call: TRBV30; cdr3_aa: CAWSTADTQYF
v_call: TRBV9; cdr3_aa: CASSGLPGELFF
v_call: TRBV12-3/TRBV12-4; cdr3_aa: CASSFGGLNTEAFF
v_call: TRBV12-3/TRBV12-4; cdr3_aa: CAGGQGRNTEAFF
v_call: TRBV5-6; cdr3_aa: CASSRTSGDSTEQFF
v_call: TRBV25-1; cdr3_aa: CASRPNPYEQYF
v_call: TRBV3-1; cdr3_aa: CASSPPTAYQETQYF
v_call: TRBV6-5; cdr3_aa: CASSYLGEDGYTF
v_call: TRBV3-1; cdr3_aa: CASSQAPWEGRDGYTF
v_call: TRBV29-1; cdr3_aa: CSVVRETGEQYF
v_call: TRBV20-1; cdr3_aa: CSVGRNTGELFF
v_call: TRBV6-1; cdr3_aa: CASSEQGEAGGNEQFF
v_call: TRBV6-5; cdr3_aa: CASSYRGLAYEQYF